This T cell receptor beta chain was sequenced during a study of graft-versus-host responses after intestinal transplantation. Trimming removed 3 bases from V and 0 bases from J; junction bases left unmatched: 2. CDR3 length: 16 residues. Germline CDR1 and CDR2: SEHNR and FQNEAQ (reference sequence). This clone was recorded only once. Here immunoSEQ multiplex PCR was the method, and the copy in TCRdb shows in-frame clones only, minus some. The sample holds 8,000 to 13,000 clones, roughly 29% seen once. The source material was alloreactive CD4+ T cells from a mixed lymphocyte reaction culture, sampled before transplantation. Subset indicated: CFSE-low proliferating T cells sorted from approximately six-day pre-transplant mixed lymphocyte reaction (GvH or HvG direction). The TCR comes from a human patient who was an organ donor for intestinal transplantation. The rearrangement joins TRBV7-9 to TRBJ2-3, with 11 bases identical to TRBD2. The CDR3 nucleotides are TGTGCCAGCAGCTTTAGCGGGGGGGGAAGCACAGATACGCAGTATTTT. The encoded protein is CASSFSGGGSTDTQYF.